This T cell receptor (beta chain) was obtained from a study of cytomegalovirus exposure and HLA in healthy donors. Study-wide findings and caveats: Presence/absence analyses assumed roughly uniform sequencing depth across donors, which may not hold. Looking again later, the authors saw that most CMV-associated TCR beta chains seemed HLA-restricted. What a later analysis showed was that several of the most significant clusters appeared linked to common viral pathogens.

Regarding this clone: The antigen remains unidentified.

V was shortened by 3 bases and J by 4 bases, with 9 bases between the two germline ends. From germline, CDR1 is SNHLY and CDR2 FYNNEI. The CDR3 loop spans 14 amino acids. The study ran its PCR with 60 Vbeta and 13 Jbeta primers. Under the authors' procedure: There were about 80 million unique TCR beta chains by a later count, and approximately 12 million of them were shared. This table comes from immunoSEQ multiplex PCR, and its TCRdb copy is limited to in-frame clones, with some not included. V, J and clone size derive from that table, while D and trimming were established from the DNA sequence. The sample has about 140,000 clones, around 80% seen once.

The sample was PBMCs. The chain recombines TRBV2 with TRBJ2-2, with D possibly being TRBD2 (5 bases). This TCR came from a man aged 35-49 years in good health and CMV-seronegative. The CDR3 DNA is TGTGCCAGCAGTGATCCGGGGAGCACCGGGGAGCTGTTTTTT. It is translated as CASSDPGSTGELFF.